This TCR beta chain was retrieved from a study of radiation and T cells in renal cell carcinoma. Overall study results and limits: Without pretreatment biopsies, baseline tumor clonotype presence was undetermined. In blood, top tumor clones expanded by 2 weeks, shrinking by 4.

As to time point: blood 4 weeks post-SBRT, at nephrectomy. Treatment indicated: 15 Gy SBRT to primary tumor, nephrectomy 4 weeks later. Nephrectomy followed 15 Gy stereotactic body radiation by 4 weeks. The tumor was a clear cell renal cell carcinoma. This clone was recorded only once. What it binds is unknown. The assay was immunoSEQ multiplex PCR, and TCRdb's table has in-frame clones only and misses some. The repertoire holds some 80,000 clones, with approximately 87% as singletons. Germline values: CDR1 MNHEY, CDR2 SMNVEV (reference sequence). The CDR3 totals 14 residues. Trimming removed 5 bases from V and 6 bases from J; junction bases left unmatched: 8.

The specimen comprised blood, sampled from a patient whose treatment included radiotherapy and nephrectomy. The J gene is TRBJ2-5, the V gene TRBV27; TRBD2 matches 8 bases. The origin of this receptor is a woman aged 55-70 years with renal cell carcinoma. CDR3: CASSPIAGSQTQYF. DNA of the CDR3: TGTGCCAGCAGTCCTATAGCGGGATCACAGACCCAGTACTTC.